This T cell receptor beta chain was recovered during a study of T cells and copy number aberrations in small-cell lung cancer. Points from the study as a whole: Versus adjacent lung, tumor T-cell richness and clonality were lower; density nonsignificantly.

The data were produced by immunoSEQ multiplex PCR, yet TCRdb's version contains in-frame clones alone and is incomplete. The sample holds around 6,200 clones, approximately 79% seen once. This clone was detected a few times. Its target is not known. The junction had 4 bases not matched to a gene; V was cut back by 3 bases and J by 0 bases. The CDR3 runs 15 residues. CDR1 and CDR2 from the germline V gene are SGHDT and YYEEEE. Sequencing input: tumor tissue. The clonotype comes from a man aged 45-60 years with small cell lung cancer. This sequence joins TRBV5-6 and TRBJ2-7; TRBD2 agrees at 9 bases. This chain's CDR3 is CASSSPSGISYEQYF. CDR3 coding DNA: TGTGCCAGCAGCTCTCCTAGCGGGATCTCCTACGAGCAGTACTTC.